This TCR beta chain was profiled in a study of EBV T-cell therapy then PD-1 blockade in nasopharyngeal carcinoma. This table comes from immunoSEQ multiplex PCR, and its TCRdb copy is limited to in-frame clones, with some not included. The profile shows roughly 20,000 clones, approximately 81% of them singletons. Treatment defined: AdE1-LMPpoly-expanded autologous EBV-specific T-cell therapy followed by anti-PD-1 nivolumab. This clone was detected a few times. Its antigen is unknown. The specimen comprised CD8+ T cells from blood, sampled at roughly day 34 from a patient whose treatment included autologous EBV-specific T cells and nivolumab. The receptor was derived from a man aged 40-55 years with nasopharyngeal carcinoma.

CDR3 sequence: CASSLKVTDEQFF. The CDR3 nucleotides are TGTGCCAGCAGCTTAAAGGTCACAGATGAGCAGTTCTTC. The chain recombines TRBV7-3 with TRBJ2-1; D remains ambiguous. From germline, CDR1 is SGHTA and CDR2 FQGTGA. Trimming removed 1 base at V and 8 bases at J, with 9 bases between. This CDR3 is built from 13 residues. The full variable domain, completed using reference TRBV7-3 and TRBJ2-1, is GAGVSQTPSNKVTEKGKYVELRCDPISGHTALYWYRQSLGQGPEFLIYFQGTGAADDSGLPNDRFFAVRPEGSVSTLKIQRTERGDSAVYLCASSLKVTDEQFFGPGTRLTVL.